These 22 T cell receptor beta chains originate from one sample sequenced in a study of blood T cell repertoires in COVID-19. The table came from immunoSEQ multiplex PCR; TCRdb's copy has only in-frame clones and leaves some out. This repertoire shows about 130,000 clones, approximately 87% found once; its top ten account for roughly 3.6%. The sequenced sample was peripheral blood. The receptors were sampled from a woman aged 60-70 years with acute or convalescent COVID-19.

The chain carries TRBV15 and TRBJ1-4; D possibly corresponds to TRBD1 (5 bases). CDR1 and CDR2 (germline): LNHNV, YYDKDF (reference sequence). The CDR3 spans 18 residues. V dropped 1 base and J dropped 4 bases, with 19 bases sitting between them. CDR3 sequence (DNA): TGTGCCACCAGCAGAGCCGTCCGCAGGGTGGCAGATAATGAAAAACTGTTTTTT. Translated: CATSRAVRRVADNEKLFF.

The rearrangement uses TRBV19 and TRBJ1-2; perhaps TRBD1 as D (5 bases). The CDR3 loop spans 13 amino acids. Germline CDR1 is LNHDA and CDR2 is SQIVND (reference sequence). Trimming pared 7 bases from V and 4 bases from J, leaving 13 bases between. The CDR3 sequence: CASTLDSLYGYTF. CDR3 in DNA: TGTGCCAGTACCCTTGACAGCCTCTATGGCTACACCTTC. Using reference TRBV19 and TRBJ1-2 for the parts outside the CDR3, the full variable domain is DGGITQSPKYLFRKEGQNVTLSCEQNLNHDAMYWYRQDPGQGLRLIYYSQIVNDFQKGDIAEGYSVSREKKESFPLTVTSAQKNPTAFYLCASTLDSLYGYTFGSGTRLTVV.

The chain joins TRBV19 to TRBJ2-3, with 9 nucleotides matching TRBD1. The J segment lost 5 bases and the V segment lost 4 bases, leaving 1 base of the junction unmatched. Germline V gives CDR1 LNHDA, CDR2 SQIVND (reference sequence). This CDR3 has 13 amino acids. CDR3 protein: CASSTDRGDTQYF. In DNA form, the CDR3 reads TGTGCCAGTAGTACGGACAGGGGAGATACGCAGTATTTT.

The chain carries TRBV9 and TRBJ1-3, with TRBD1 as a possible D gene (5 bases). The germline V and J ends were trimmed by 0 bases and 3 bases, with 10 bases remaining between them. This CDR3 region has 15 residues. The germline V gene encodes CDR1 SGDLS and CDR2 YYNGEE. The CDR3 sequence: CASSVEAGIGNTIYF. The CDR3 nucleotides read TGTGCCAGCAGCGTAGAAGCAGGGATTGGAAACACCATATATTTT.

This chain links TRBV11-2 with TRBJ2-7; D is possibly TRBD1 (5 bases). The CDR3 is made up of 14 amino acids. CDR1 and CDR2 (germline): SGHAT, FQNNGV. V was clipped by 0 bases and J by 2 bases, with 8 bases between them. The CDR3 is CASSLDNRTYEQYV. In nucleotides, the CDR3 is TGTGCCAGCAGCTTAGATAACAGGACCTACGAGCAGTACGTC.

In this sample, this clone turned up once. The rearrangement links TRBV6-5 to TRBJ2-5, with a weak D call TRBD1 (6 bases). V was cut by 6 bases and J by 4 bases, with 12 bases left in between. The CDR3 has 13 residues. The germline V gene encodes CDR1 MNHEY and CDR2 SVGAGI. For the CDR3, the DNA is TGTGCCAGCAGGAGGGGGAGCGGAGAGACCCAGTACTTC. This encodes CASRRGSGETQYF.

Only a few counts were recorded for this clone. The chain couples TRBV28 to TRBJ1-6; D call uncertain. The germline V and J ends were trimmed by 7 bases and 7 bases, with 5 bases remaining between them. Germline V gives CDR1 MDHEN, CDR2 SYDVKM. This CDR3 is built from 11 residues. For the CDR3, the DNA is TGTGCCAGCACGACAAATTCACCCCTCCACTTT. Protein product: CASTTNSPLHF.

This clone was counted only a few times. The gene calls are TRBV29-1 and TRBJ2-1; unclear D gene. The V end was cut by 3 bases, the J end by 15 bases, with 15 bases between. The CDR3 is made up of 11 amino acids. From germline, CDR1 is SQVTM and CDR2 ANQGSEA. The CDR3 sequence: CSVDHTGDLFF. The CDR3 coding sequence is TGCAGCGTTGATCATACCGGAGACCTGTTCTTC.

This clone was picked up one time. This rearrangement joins TRBV13 to TRBJ1-5; 10 bases are shared with TRBD1. The CDR3 length is 16 residues. Germline CDR1 reads PRHDT; CDR2 reads FYEKMQ (reference sequence). V was clipped by 4 bases and J by 7 bases; unmatched bases: 10. The CDR3 is CASSSHQTGGGQPQHF. The DNA for the CDR3 is TGTGCCAGCAGCTCCCATCAGACAGGGGGCGGACAGCCCCAGCATTTT.

The chain is built from TRBV2 and TRBJ1-3; TRBD1 agrees at 8 bases. The germline CDR1 and CDR2 sequences are SNHLY and FYNNEI. This CDR3 is 14 amino acids long. Losses at the gene ends were 6 bases for V and 3 bases for J; bases not matched to a gene: 4. The CDR3: CASRPGQVGNTIYF. CDR3 DNA sequence: TGTGCCAGCAGGCCGGGACAGGTTGGAAACACCATATATTTT.

CDR3 DNA sequence: TGTGCCAGCAGCCCAACCGGAATACTAGATACCTCAGGCAATGAGCAGTTCTTC. This codes for CASSPTGILDTSGNEQFF. The chain employs TRBV7-9 and TRBJ2-1; D perhaps matches TRBD2 (5 bases). The germline V gene has CDR1 SEHNR and CDR2 FQNEAQ (reference sequence). The germline V and J ends were trimmed by 5 bases and 6 bases, with 26 bases remaining between them. The CDR3 is 18 amino acids.

V gene TRBV9 combines with J gene TRBJ1-1; D is unclear. The germline V and J ends were trimmed by 0 bases and 1 base, with 10 bases remaining between them. The CDR3 is 15 residues long. CDR1 and CDR2 from the germline V gene are SGDLS and YYNGEE. CDR3 nucleotides: TGTGCCAGCAGCGTAGCCGTTGCCGGGAACACTGAAGCTTTCTTT. Translating it yields CASSVAVAGNTEAFF.

The V and J genes are TRBV9 and TRBJ2-1, with TRBD2 matching 7 bases. Germline CDR1 is SGDLS and CDR2 is YYNGEE. V was clipped by 0 bases and J by 1 base; unmatched bases: 1. The CDR3 is made up of 15 amino acids. This CDR3 is CASSVVGGSYNEQFF. CDR3 in DNA: TGTGCCAGCAGCGTAGTCGGGGGGTCCTACAATGAGCAGTTCTTC. Based on the CDR3 plus reference TRBV9 and TRBJ2-1, the full variable domain is DSGVTQTPKHLITATGQRVTLRCSPRSGDLSVYWYQQSLDQGLQFLIQYYNGEERAKGNILERFSAQQFPDLHSELNLSSLELGDSALYFCASSVVGGSYNEQFFGPGTRLTVL.

V usage is TRBV3-1 (or the pseudogene TRBV3-2) and J usage is TRBJ2-5; TRBD2 agrees at 11 bases. CDR3 length equals 15 residues. Trimming cost V 4 bases and J 4 bases; bases outside gene matches: 5. CDR1 and CDR2 from the germline V gene are LGHDT and YNNKEL (reference sequence). The DNA of the CDR3 is TGTGCCAGCAGCCCCGGGACTAGCGGATTAGAGACCCAGTACTTC. As protein: CASSPGTSGLETQYF.

The chain carries TRBV6-2 or TRBV6-3 and TRBJ2-1; 9 bases fit TRBD2. Germline V gene lookup returns CDR1 MNHEY and CDR2 SVGEGT. CDR3 length: 17 residues. Germline trimming cut 1 base from V and 3 bases from J; bases unmatched to any gene: 7. The CDR3 is CASSYLRRTSVYNEQFF. The CDR3 DNA reads as TGTGCCAGCAGTTACTTGCGCCGGACTAGCGTCTACAATGAGCAGTTCTTC.

The chain links TRBV6-5 to TRBJ1-2; TRBD1 matches at 9 bases. The junction had 5 bases not matched to a gene; V was cut back by 5 bases and J by 4 bases. From germline, CDR1 is MNHEY and CDR2 SVGAGI. The CDR3 runs 14 residues. The CDR3 here is CASSTRDRAYGYTF. CDR3 DNA sequence: TGTGCCAGCAGTACGCGGGACAGGGCCTATGGCTACACCTTC.

The chain is built from TRBV11-2 and TRBJ1-4, with 10 bases aligning to TRBD1. The V segment lost 5 bases and the J segment 14 bases; nucleotides outside the gene matches: 11. This CDR3 region has 14 residues. Per the germline V gene, CDR1 is SGHAT and CDR2 is FQNNGV. As DNA, the CDR3 is TGTGCCAGCAGCCCCGGACAGGGGGGAGAGCGGCTGTTTTTT. Translated: CASSPGQGGERLFF. The variable domain in full, with the rest retrieved from reference TRBV11-2 and TRBJ1-4, is EAGVAQSPRYKIIEKRQSVAFWCNPISGHATLYWYQQILGQGPKLLIQFQNNGVVDDSQLPKDRFSAERLKGVDSTLKIQPAKLEDSAVYLCASSPGQGGERLFFGSGTQLSVL.

V is TRBV6-5 and J is TRBJ2-1, with TRBD2 matching over 10 bases. The V gene end was trimmed by 11 bases and the J gene end by 10 bases; junction bases not matched to a gene: 17. Looked up from germline, CDR1 is MNHEY and CDR2 is SVGAGI. The CDR3 spans 15 residues. CDR3: CAGQEGPSGSGEQFF. The CDR3 DNA sequence: TGTGCCGGTCAAGAGGGTCCTAGCGGGAGCGGGGAGCAGTTCTTC.

This chain links TRBV21-1 with TRBJ1-3. TRBV21-1 is shown as a pseudogene. The CDR3 consists of 17 residues. The DNA for the CDR3 is TGTGCCAGCAGCAAAGACCTAGTCACGGGAAAAGGAAACACCATATATTTT. Its protein is CASSKDLVTGKGNTIYF.

This clone was seen a single time. The rearrangement uses TRBV6-5 and TRBJ2-1; no firm D call. The CDR3 extends over 13 amino acids. The germline V and J ends were trimmed by 2 bases and 8 bases, with 10 bases remaining between them. The germline V gene has CDR1 MNHEY and CDR2 SVGAGI. CDR3 nucleotide sequence: TGTGCCAGCAGTTACCTCCAAGCTTATGAGCAGTTCTTC. Its protein is CASSYLQAYEQFF.

The V gene is TRBV10-3, the J gene TRBJ2-4, with 16 bases matching TRBD2. V gave up 4 bases and J gave up 0 bases; unmatched junction bases: 6. This CDR3 is 19 amino acids long. CDR1 and CDR2 (germline): ENHRY, SYGVKD. CDR3 DNA: TGTGCCATCAGTGGAGGGGGACTAGCGGGAGGGTTAGCCAAAAACATTCAGTACTTC. This translates into CAISGGGLAGGLAKNIQYF.

The V call is TRBV20-1, the J call TRBJ1-2; unclear D gene. Germline CDR1 reads DFQATT; CDR2 reads SNEGSKA (reference sequence). The CDR3 covers 11 residues. The V gene lost 3 bases and the J gene lost 9 bases, with 11 bases spanning the gap. The CDR3 DNA reads TGCAGTGCTAGTTTGGGCAGGAGCTACACCTTC. Amino acid sequence: CSASLGRSYTF.